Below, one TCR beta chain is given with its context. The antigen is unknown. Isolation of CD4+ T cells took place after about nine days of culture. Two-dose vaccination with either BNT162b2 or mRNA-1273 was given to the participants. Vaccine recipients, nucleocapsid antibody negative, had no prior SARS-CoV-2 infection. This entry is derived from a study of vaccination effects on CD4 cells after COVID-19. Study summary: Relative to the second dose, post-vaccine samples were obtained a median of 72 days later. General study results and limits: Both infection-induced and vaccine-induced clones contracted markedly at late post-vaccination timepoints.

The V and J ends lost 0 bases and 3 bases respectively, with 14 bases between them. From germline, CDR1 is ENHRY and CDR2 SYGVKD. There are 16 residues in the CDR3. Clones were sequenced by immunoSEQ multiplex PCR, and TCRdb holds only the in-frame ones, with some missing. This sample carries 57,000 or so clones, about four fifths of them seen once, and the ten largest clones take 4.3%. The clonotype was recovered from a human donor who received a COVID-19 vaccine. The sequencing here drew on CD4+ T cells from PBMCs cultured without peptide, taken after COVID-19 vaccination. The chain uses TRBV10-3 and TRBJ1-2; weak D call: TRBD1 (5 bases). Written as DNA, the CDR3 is TGTGCCATCAGTGAGTCGACTCTAATCAGGGACTATGGCTACACCTTC. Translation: CAISESTLIRDYGYTF.